Presented here are 29 T cell receptor beta chains from one specimen sequenced in a study of blood T cell repertoires in COVID-19. Clones were sequenced by immunoSEQ multiplex PCR, and TCRdb holds only the in-frame ones, with some missing. The profile shows some 220,000 clones, approximately 85% of them singletons. Sample: peripheral blood. The origin of the receptors is a woman in her seventies with COVID-19, enrolled during active disease.

This clone has ten or more counts. The chain couples TRBV29-1 to TRBJ2-7, with 7 bases identical to TRBD1. Germline V CDR1 and CDR2: SQVTM, ANQGSEA. Germline trimming cut 4 bases from V and 2 bases from J; bases unmatched to any gene: 5. The CDR3 sequence is 13 residues long. The CDR3 protein is CSVGQGFTYEQYF. The CDR3 DNA reads TGCAGCGTTGGACAGGGATTCACCTACGAGCAGTACTTC.

The genes are TRBV29-1 and TRBJ2-5, with 8 bases that match TRBD1. Germline-derived CDR1 and CDR2 are SQVTM and ANQGSEA. The CDR3 runs 13 residues. The V segment lost 3 bases and the J segment 4 bases; nucleotides outside the gene matches: 4. The CDR3 loop is CSVDQGAGETQYF. The CDR3 DNA sequence: TGCAGCGTTGACCAGGGGGCCGGAGAGACCCAGTACTTC.

The rearrangement joins TRBV10-3 to TRBJ1-2, with D perhaps matching TRBD1 (6 bases). The CDR3 covers 13 residues. The germline V gene has CDR1 ENHRY and CDR2 SYGVKD. V lost 7 bases and J lost 2, with 11 bases in between. This chain's CDR3 is CAINFDRNYGYTF. The CDR3 DNA reads as TGTGCCATCAACTTCGACAGGAACTATGGCTACACCTTC.

The chain employs TRBV7-9 and TRBJ2-7, with D uncertain. With 1 base removed from V and 6 bases from J, the gap between germline ends came to 19 bases. There are 16 residues in the CDR3. CDR1 and CDR2 from the germline V gene are SEHNR and FQNEAQ (reference sequence). The CDR3 loop reads CASSLDFTGPLAEQYF. The CDR3 bases are TGTGCCAGCAGCTTAGATTTTACGGGTCCCCTCGCCGAGCAGTACTTC.

The rearrangement links TRBV28 to TRBJ2-7, with D perhaps matching TRBD2 (7 bases). Germline CDR1 MDHEN, CDR2 SYDVKM. The CDR3 loop spans 16 amino acids. The V and J ends lost 6 bases and 2 bases respectively, with 20 bases between them. The CDR3, as DNA: TGTGCCAGCAGCTCCCCGGGGGGCCCTACTCCCTACGAGCAGTACTTC. Its translation: CASSSPGGPTPYEQYF.

The rearrangement uses TRBV20-1 and TRBJ2-1, with D perhaps matching TRBD2 (6 bases). The CDR3 has 15 residues. Germline CDR1 DFQATT, CDR2 SNEGSKA (reference sequence). V dropped 3 bases and J dropped 2 bases, with 14 bases sitting between them. The CDR3 loop is CSASGLANTYNEQFF. The CDR3 bases are TGCAGTGCTAGTGGGCTAGCGAATACCTACAATGAGCAGTTCTTC.

V and J are TRBV28 and TRBJ2-5; D gene unclear. Germline-derived CDR1 and CDR2 are MDHEN and SYDVKM. Between the trimmed V and J ends, which lost 8 bases and 4 bases, there was a span of 8 bases. The CDR3 covers 11 residues. The CDR3 DNA reads TGTGCCAGCGTAGCAAGAGAGACCCAGTACTTC. It specifies CASVARETQYF.

This rearrangement joins TRBV3-1 (or the pseudogene TRBV3-2) to TRBJ2-4; maybe TRBD1 (6 bases). This CDR3 region has 19 residues. Per germline, CDR1 LGHDT and CDR2 YNNKEL (reference sequence). V lost 4 bases and J 0 bases, leaving 22 bases between the germline ends. The CDR3 protein is CASSRAAGEGTLAKNIQYF. CDR3 nucleotides: TGTGCCAGCAGCCGAGCGGCAGGGGAAGGGACCCTAGCCAAAAACATTCAGTACTTC.

The rearrangement joins TRBV29-1 to TRBJ2-1, with D possibly TRBD1 on 5 matching bases. Germline lookup yields CDR1 SQVTM and CDR2 ANQGSEA. Trimming took off 6 bases at V and 2 bases at J, with 17 bases between the two ends. The CDR3 totals 15 residues. Here the CDR3 reads CSVSFGRQPYNEQFF. Written as DNA, the CDR3 is TGCAGCGTGTCGTTCGGGCGACAGCCCTACAATGAGCAGTTCTTC.

The rearrangement uses TRBV5-1 and TRBJ1-1; D might be TRBD1 (5 bases). The V gene lost 3 bases and the J gene lost 4 bases, with 10 bases spanning the gap. Per germline, CDR1 SGHRS and CDR2 YFSETQ. This CDR3 comprises 13 residues. DNA of the CDR3: TGCGCCAGCAGCTCCTTCGGGGGCACTGAAGCTTTCTTT. Encoded protein: CASSSFGGTEAFF. The full variable domain, its missing parts supplied by reference TRBV5-1 and TRBJ1-1, is KAGVTQTPRYLIKTRGQQVTLSCSPISGHRSVSWYQQTPGQGLQFLFEYFSETQRNKGNFPGRFSGRQFSNSRSEMNVSTLELGDSALYLCASSSFGGTEAFFGQGTRLTVV.

The rearrangement links TRBV30 to TRBJ2-1; TRBD2 matches at 8 bases. The V gene end was trimmed by 3 bases and the J gene end by 5 bases; junction bases not matched to a gene: 15. The germline CDR1 and CDR2 sequences are GTSNPN and SVGIG (reference sequence). The CDR3 length is 17 residues. The CDR3, as DNA: TGTGCCTGGAGCCTTAGGGCGGGGACTAGGACAAACAATGAGCAGTTCTTC. This sequence encodes CAWSLRAGTRTNNEQFF.

This chain joins TRBV2 and TRBJ1-1, with D maybe TRBD1 (6 bases). V was shortened by 10 bases and J by 5 bases, with 20 bases between the two germline ends. Per germline, CDR1 SNHLY and CDR2 FYNNEI. This CDR3 is built from 14 residues. CDR3 amino acids: CATTFLQGYTEAFF. The DNA of the CDR3 is TGTGCCACCACATTTCTTCAGGGGTATACTGAAGCTTTCTTT.

With regard to this clone: At one boundary the junction diverges from the germline segment, which might be a read error. The V call is TRBV7-9, the J call TRBJ1-5; 7 bases map to TRBD1. Germline values: CDR1 SEHNR, CDR2 FQNEAQ (reference sequence). The CDR3 is 14 amino acids. The DNA for the CDR3 is TGTGCCAGCACCTCAGGGGACAGCAAACAGCCCCAGCATTTT. Protein: CASTSGDSKQPQHF.

This chain joins TRBV19 and TRBJ2-7; TRBD1 agrees at 9 bases. Trimming at V came to 4 bases and at J to 2 bases, leaving 3 bases not matched to a gene. The CDR3 sequence is 14 residues long. The V gene's germline CDR1 is LNHDA and CDR2 SQIVND (reference sequence). This chain's CDR3 is CASSRGQGTYEQYF. The CDR3 bases are TGTGCCAGTAGTAGGGGACAGGGAACCTACGAGCAGTACTTC.

The CDR3 here is CASSLVGLGANSNQPQHF. The CDR3 bases are TGTGCCAGCAGCTTAGTTGGTTTAGGAGCTAATAGCAATCAGCCCCAGCATTTT. The gene calls are TRBV7-4 and TRBJ1-5, with unresolved D. This CDR3 contains 18 residues. V dropped 1 base and J dropped 0 bases, with 16 bases sitting between them. Per germline, CDR1 SGHVT and CDR2 SQSDAQ. The variable domain in full, with the rest retrieved from reference TRBV7-4 and TRBJ1-5, is GAGVSQSPRYKVAKRGRDVALRCDSISGHVTLYWYRQTLGQGSEVLTYSQSDAQRDKSGRPSGRFSAERPERSVSTLKIQRTEQGDSAVYLCASSLVGLGANSNQPQHFGDGTRLSIL.

The chain links TRBV6-6 to TRBJ1-1; 8 positions match TRBD1. There are 13 residues in the CDR3. The V gene end was trimmed by 6 bases and the J gene end by 8 bases; junction bases not matched to a gene: 8. The germline gives CDR1 MNHNY, CDR2 SVGAGI (reference sequence). Here the CDR3 DNA reads TGTGCCAGCAGCCGCGATGACAGGGGCGAAGCTTTCTTT. Its protein is CASSRDDRGEAFF.

This clone was picked up a small number of times. The V call is TRBV28, the J call TRBJ2-7; no clear D. The CDR3 is made up of 14 amino acids. Germline CDR1 MDHEN, CDR2 SYDVKM. Trimming took off 3 bases at V and 7 bases at J, with 16 bases between the two ends. The CDR3 is CASSLVAGKREQYF. The CDR3 nucleotides read TGTGCCAGCAGTTTGGTGGCAGGTAAACGGGAGCAGTACTTC.

The gene calls are TRBV18 and TRBJ2-5, with 9 bases fitting TRBD2. The V and J ends lost 1 base and 3 bases, in that order; junction bases with no gene match: 18. Germline assignment: CDR1 KGHSH and CDR2 LQKENI. The CDR3 runs 20 residues. The CDR3: CASSPQMVSGSRGMEETQYF. In nucleotides, the CDR3 is TGTGCCAGCTCACCACAGATGGTTAGCGGGAGTCGCGGAATGGAAGAGACCCAGTACTTC.

The chain links TRBV7-9 to TRBJ1-4, with TRBD1 identical over 8 bases. Germline CDR1 and CDR2: SEHNR and FQNEAQ (reference sequence). The CDR3 is 16 amino acids. V dropped 4 bases and J dropped 0; count of bases not matched to a gene: 4. The CDR3 loop reads CASSSGQGATNEKLFF. CDR3 nucleotide sequence: TGTGCCAGCAGCTCTGGACAGGGTGCAACTAATGAAAAACTGTTTTTT.

The chain has TRBV18 and TRBJ2-3; no clear D gene. CDR1 and CDR2 from the germline V gene are KGHSH and LQKENI. CDR3 length equals 13 residues. V was cut by 5 bases and J by 4 bases, with 10 bases left in between. CDR3 sequence (DNA): TGTGCCAGCTCAAACCTGGCCTCAGATACGCAGTATTTT. This codes for CASSNLASDTQYF.

This chain uses TRBV5-4 with TRBJ2-1; D perhaps matches TRBD2 (6 bases). Trimming removed 4 bases at V and 4 bases at J, with 15 bases between. Germline values: CDR1 SGHNT, CDR2 YYREEE (reference sequence). CDR3 size: 15 residues. CDR3 bases: TGTGCCAGCAGCCTCGGGGTGGGAGGATACAATGAGCAGTTCTTC. It codes for CASSLGVGGYNEQFF.

J is TRBJ2-7 and V is TRBV28, with TRBD2 identical over 9 bases. The CDR3 is made up of 17 amino acids. CDR1 is MDHEN, CDR2 SYDVKM, per germline. J gave up 3 bases and V 6 bases, and 15 bases lay outside the gene matches. CDR3 in amino acids: CASRGGTSYARLYEQYF. CDR3 in DNA: TGTGCCAGCAGGGGTGGGACTAGCTACGCGAGGCTCTACGAGCAGTACTTC.

This clone was observed a handful of times. The chain links TRBV7-2 to TRBJ2-7; a weak D match, TRBD1 (5 bases). The CDR3 contains 13 residues. Trimming removed 5 bases at V and 3 bases at J, with 11 bases between. CDR1 SGHTA and CDR2 FQGNSA come from the germline V gene. CDR3: CASSQLTGYEQYF. The CDR3, as DNA: TGTGCCAGCAGCCAATTAACAGGCTACGAGCAGTACTTC.

V usage is TRBV19 and J usage is TRBJ2-1; D call uncertain. V dropped 3 bases and J dropped 6 bases, with 12 bases sitting between them. The V gene's germline CDR1 is LNHDA and CDR2 SQIVND (reference sequence). The CDR3 covers 14 residues. DNA of the CDR3: TGTGCCAGTAGTATTGACATAGTCAGCAATGAGCAGTTCTTC. Encoded protein: CASSIDIVSNEQFF.

Of note for this clone: The identical CDR3 is also encoded by other nucleotide sequences in the sample. The chain has TRBV5-1 and TRBJ2-1; 7 bases fit TRBD2. The junction had 2 bases not matched to a gene; V was cut back by 0 bases and J by 2 bases. This CDR3 region has 15 residues. Per germline, CDR1 SGHRS and CDR2 YFSETQ. The CDR3 protein is CASSLASGAYNEQFF. In DNA, the CDR3 is TGCGCCAGCAGCTTGGCCAGCGGGGCCTACAATGAGCAGTTCTTC.

The rearrangement links TRBV5-4 to TRBJ1-4; D not certain. The CDR3 runs to 16 residues. V was pared by 2 bases and J by 0 bases, with 11 bases between. Germline V gives CDR1 SGHNT, CDR2 YYREEE (reference sequence). Here the CDR3 reads CASSFTSGATNEKLFF. The CDR3 DNA reads as TGTGCCAGCAGCTTCACCTCCGGGGCAACTAATGAAAAACTGTTTTTT.

The J gene is TRBJ1-1, the V gene TRBV14; D unresolved. The germline CDR1 and CDR2 sequences are SGHDN and FVKESK. The CDR3 has 16 residues. With 1 base removed from V and 0 bases from J, the gap between germline ends came to 12 bases. The CDR3 sequence: CASSQAGRILNTEAFF. CDR3 nucleotide sequence: TGTGCCAGCAGCCAAGCGGGGAGGATACTGAACACTGAAGCTTTCTTT. The full variable domain, its missing parts supplied by reference TRBV14 and TRBJ1-1, is EAGVTQFPSHSVIEKGQTVTLRCDPISGHDNLYWYRRVMGKEIKFLLHFVKESKQDESGMPNNRFLAERTGGTYSTLKVQPAELEDSGVYFCASSQAGRILNTEAFFGQGTRLTVV.

This CDR3 is CASSYDRPLDTEAFF. The CDR3 DNA reads TGTGCCAGCAGTTACGACAGGCCTCTTGACACTGAAGCTTTCTTT. This chain uses TRBV2 with TRBJ1-1; tentatively, D is TRBD1 (6 bases). V was pared by 5 bases and J by 3 bases, with 16 bases between. The germline CDR1 and CDR2 sequences are SNHLY and FYNNEI. The CDR3 contains 15 residues.

The chain employs TRBV10-3 and TRBJ2-3; the match to TRBD2 covers 7 bases. Per the germline V gene, CDR1 is ENHRY and CDR2 is SYGVKD. The CDR3 is made up of 16 amino acids. V lost 6 bases and J lost 4; bases outside the gene matches: 13. The CDR3 sequence: CAISPASGGRADTQYF. Here the CDR3 DNA reads TGTGCCATCAGCCCTGCTAGCGGAGGGCGCGCAGATACGCAGTATTTT.